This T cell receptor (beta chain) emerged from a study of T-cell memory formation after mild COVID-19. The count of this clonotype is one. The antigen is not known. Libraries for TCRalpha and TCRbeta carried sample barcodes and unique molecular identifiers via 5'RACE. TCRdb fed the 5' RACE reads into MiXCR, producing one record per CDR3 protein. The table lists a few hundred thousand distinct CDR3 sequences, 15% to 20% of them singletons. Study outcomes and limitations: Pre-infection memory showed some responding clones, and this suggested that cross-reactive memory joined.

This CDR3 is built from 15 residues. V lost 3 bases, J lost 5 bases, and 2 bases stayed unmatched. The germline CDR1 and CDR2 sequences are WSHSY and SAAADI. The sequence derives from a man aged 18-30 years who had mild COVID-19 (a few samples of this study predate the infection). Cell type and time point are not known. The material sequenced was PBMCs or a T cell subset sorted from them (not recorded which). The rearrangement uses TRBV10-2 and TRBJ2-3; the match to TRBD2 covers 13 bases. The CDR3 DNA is TGCGCCAGCAGTGAAGGGACTAGCGGGAAAGATACGCAGTATTTT. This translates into CASSEGTSGKDTQYF.